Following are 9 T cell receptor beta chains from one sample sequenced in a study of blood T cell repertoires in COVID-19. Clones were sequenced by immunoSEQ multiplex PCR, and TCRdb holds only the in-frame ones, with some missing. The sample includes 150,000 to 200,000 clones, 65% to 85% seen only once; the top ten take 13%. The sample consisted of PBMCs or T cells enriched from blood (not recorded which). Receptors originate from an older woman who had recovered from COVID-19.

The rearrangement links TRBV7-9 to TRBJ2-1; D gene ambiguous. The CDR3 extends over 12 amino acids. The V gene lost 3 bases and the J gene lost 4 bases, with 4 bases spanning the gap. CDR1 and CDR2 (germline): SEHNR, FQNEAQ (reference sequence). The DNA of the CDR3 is TGTGCCAGCAGCTTCACATACAATGAGCAGTTCTTC. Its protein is CASSFTYNEQFF.

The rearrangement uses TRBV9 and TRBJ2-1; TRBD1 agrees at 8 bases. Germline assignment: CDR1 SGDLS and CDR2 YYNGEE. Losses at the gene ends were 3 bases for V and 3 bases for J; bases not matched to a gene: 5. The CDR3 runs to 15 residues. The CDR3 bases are TGTGCCAGCAGCGAAGGGGGACAGGTCTACAATGAGCAGTTCTTC. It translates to CASSEGGQVYNEQFF.

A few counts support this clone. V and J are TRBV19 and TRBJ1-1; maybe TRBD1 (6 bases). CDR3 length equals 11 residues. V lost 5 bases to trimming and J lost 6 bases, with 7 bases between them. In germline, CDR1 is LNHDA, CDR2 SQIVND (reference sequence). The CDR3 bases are TGTGCCAGTAGTCGGACAGCTGAAGCTTTCTTT. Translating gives CASSRTAEAFF.

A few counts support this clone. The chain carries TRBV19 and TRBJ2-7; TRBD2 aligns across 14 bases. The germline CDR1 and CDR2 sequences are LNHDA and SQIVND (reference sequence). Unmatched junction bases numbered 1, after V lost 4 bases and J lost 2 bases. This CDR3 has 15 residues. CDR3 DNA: TGTGCCAGTAGTACGGGACTAGCGGGAGCCTACGAGCAGTACTTC. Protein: CASSTGLAGAYEQYF.

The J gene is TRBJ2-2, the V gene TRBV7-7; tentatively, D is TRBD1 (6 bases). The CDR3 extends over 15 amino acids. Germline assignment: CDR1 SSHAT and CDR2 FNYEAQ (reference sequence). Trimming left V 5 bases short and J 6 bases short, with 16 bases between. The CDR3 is CASSGNRDPPGELFF. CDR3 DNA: TGTGCCAGCAGCGGCAACAGGGACCCACCCGGGGAGCTGTTTTTT.

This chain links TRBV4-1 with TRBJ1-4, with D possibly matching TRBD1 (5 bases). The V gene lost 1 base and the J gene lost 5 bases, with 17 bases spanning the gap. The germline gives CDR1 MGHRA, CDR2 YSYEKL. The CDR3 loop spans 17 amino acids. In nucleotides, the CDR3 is TGCGCCAGCAGCCAAGCGACAGCCGCACTTTCGAATGAAAAACTGTTTTTT. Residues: CASSQATAALSNEKLFF.

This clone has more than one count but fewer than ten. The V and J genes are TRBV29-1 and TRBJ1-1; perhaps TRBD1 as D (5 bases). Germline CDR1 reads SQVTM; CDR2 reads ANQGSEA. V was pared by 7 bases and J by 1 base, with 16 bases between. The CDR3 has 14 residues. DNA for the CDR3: TGCAGCGCCGTCCGGGGGGTGCAGAACACTGAAGCTTTCTTT. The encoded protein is CSAVRGVQNTEAFF.

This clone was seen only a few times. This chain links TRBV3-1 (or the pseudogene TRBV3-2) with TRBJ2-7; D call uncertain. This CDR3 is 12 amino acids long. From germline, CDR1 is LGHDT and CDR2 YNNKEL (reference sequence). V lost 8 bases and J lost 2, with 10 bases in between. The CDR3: CASYSFPYEQYF. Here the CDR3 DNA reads TGTGCCAGCTATAGTTTCCCCTACGAGCAGTACTTC.

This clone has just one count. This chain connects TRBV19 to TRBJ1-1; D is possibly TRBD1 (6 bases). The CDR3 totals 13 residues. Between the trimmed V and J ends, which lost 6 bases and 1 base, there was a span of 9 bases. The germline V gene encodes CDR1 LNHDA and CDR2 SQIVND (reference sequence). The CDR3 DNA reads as TGTGCCAGTAGCCTGGACAGGAACACTGAAGCTTTCTTT. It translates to CASSLDRNTEAFF.